Listed below are T cell receptor beta chains from one sample, sequenced in a study of T-cell reconstitution after alpha-beta-depleted transplantation in children. TCRdb used MiXCR to reprocess the PCR reads, holding one entry per CDR3 protein. The sample includes 240,000 or so distinct CDR3 sequences, 6.5% to 9% of them seen just once. The sequencing used PBMCs, mostly from graft donor cells, collected 180 days after TCRalphabeta/CD19-depleted stem cell transplant. These receptors all come from a male patient aged 10 to 17 who had a stem cell transplant for acute lymphoblastic leukemia, so the T cells may come from the graft donor. Both conserved end residues are part of each CDR3. Each record gives: clone size, J gene, D gene, V gene, CDR3 DNA, CDR3 protein. A D gene is named only where the DNA matches it firmly. Rows may omit the clone size; those that give it use once, few, many or a size class.

size: many; J: TRBJ2-2; D: -; V: TRBV7-8; DNA: TGTGCCAGCAGCTTGATAACCGGGGAGCTGTTTTTT; CDR3: CASSLITGELFF
size: many; J: TRBJ2-1; D: -; V: TRBV20-1; DNA: TGCAGTGCTAGAGCCGGGACCGCCTCCTACAATGAGCAGTTCTTC; CDR3: CSARAGTASYNEQFF
size: many; J: TRBJ1-6; D: -; V: TRBV4-3; DNA: TGCGCCAGCAGCCAAGGCTCCTCTGAACATAATTCACCCCTCCACTTT; CDR3: CASSQGSSEHNSPLHF
size: many; J: TRBJ2-1; D: TRBD2; V: TRBV9; DNA: TGTGCCAGCAGCGTGAGGGGACTAGCGGGAAATCCCATAAATGAGCAGTTCTTC; CDR3: CASSVRGLAGNPINEQFF
size: many; J: TRBJ2-3; D: -; V: TRBV27; DNA: TGTGCCAGCAGTGGTCGGGGCACAGATACGCAGTATTTT; CDR3: CASSGRGTDTQYF
size: many; J: TRBJ1-1; D: TRBD1; V: TRBV5-1; DNA: TGCGCCAGCAGCTTGGAATCGAGACAGGGGGCAAACAAACTCTCCTTT; CDR3: CASSLESRQGANKLSF
size: many; J: TRBJ2-3; D: -; V: TRBV12-3/TRBV12-4; DNA: TGTGCCACCCACCCAATACCGGGACACAGCACAGATACGCAGTATTTT; CDR3: CATHPIPGHSTDTQYF
size: many; J: TRBJ1-1; D: -; V: TRBV5-1; DNA: TGCTCCAGCAGCTTCAAGGGAATGAACACTGAAGCTTTCTTT; CDR3: CSSSFKGMNTEAFF
size: -; J: TRBJ2-7; D: TRBD2; V: TRBV29-1; DNA: TGCAGCGTTGAGGTTAGCGGGAGGGAATCCTACGAGCAGTACTTC; CDR3: CSVEVSGRESYEQYF
size: many; J: TRBJ1-5; D: TRBD1; V: TRBV12-3/TRBV12-4; DNA: TGTGCCAGCAGTTTGCAGGGGGCGGTTCAGCCCCAGCATTTT; CDR3: CASSLQGAVQPQHF
size: many; J: TRBJ1-2; D: TRBD1; V: TRBV5-1; DNA: TGCGCCAGCAGCTTGGCCGCAGGGGGCGAGGGCTACACCTTC; CDR3: CASSLAAGGEGYTF
size: many; J: TRBJ2-5; D: -; V: TRBV24-1; DNA: TGTGCCACCAGTGACCCCGTGGCAGGACAAGAGACCCAGTACTTC; CDR3: CATSDPVAGQETQYF
size: many; J: TRBJ2-7; D: TRBD2; V: TRBV3-1; DNA: TGTGCCAGCAGCAGGGGGACTAGCGGCCTAGGGAACTACGAGCAGTACTTC; CDR3: CASSRGTSGLGNYEQYF
size: many; J: TRBJ2-1; D: -; V: TRBV20-1; DNA: TGCAGTGCTAGAGAATCGGCAAAAGAGCAGTTCTTC; CDR3: CSARESAKEQFF
size: -; J: TRBJ2-7; D: TRBD2; V: TRBV13; DNA: TGTGCCAGCAGCATTATAGCGGGGGACAATGAGCAGTACTTC; CDR3: CASSIIAGDNEQYF
size: few; J: TRBJ2-7; D: TRBD2; V: TRBV5-1; DNA: TGCGCCAGCAGCTTATCGGCTAGCGGGAGCGAGCAGTACTTC; CDR3: CASSLSASGSEQYF
size: many; J: TRBJ1-2; D: -; V: TRBV5-1; DNA: TGCGCCAGCAGCTCCGGGACAAACTATGGCTACACCTTC; CDR3: CASSSGTNYGYTF
size: many; J: TRBJ2-1; D: -; V: TRBV12-5; DNA: TGTGCTAGTGGTTTACGGGCAGCCAATGAGCAGTTCTTC; CDR3: CASGLRAANEQFF
size: many; J: TRBJ1-1; D: -; V: TRBV18; DNA: TGTGCCAGCTCACTACTTTCGGACAGCCTGAACACTGAAGCTTTCTTT; CDR3: CASSLLSDSLNTEAFF
size: many; J: TRBJ2-7; D: TRBD1; V: TRBV6-5; DNA: TGTGCCAGCAGTTATTCTACAGGGGCCGACCACGAGCAGTACTTC; CDR3: CASSYSTGADHEQYF
size: many; J: TRBJ2-1; D: TRBD2; V: TRBV28; DNA: TGTGCCAGCAGTCCATCCGGACTAGCGGGAGGGTACAATGAGCAGTTCTTC; CDR3: CASSPSGLAGGYNEQFF
size: many; J: TRBJ1-4; D: -; V: TRBV3-1; DNA: TGTGCCAGCAGCCAAGAGGTCATTAATGAAAAACGGTTTTTT; CDR3: CASSQEVINEKRFF
size: many; J: TRBJ2-7; D: -; V: TRBV5-1; DNA: TGCGCCAGCAGCTTGGTGATCCGGCTAGACAACTACGAGCAGTACTTC; CDR3: CASSLVIRLDNYEQYF
size: many; J: TRBJ2-7; D: -; V: TRBV2; DNA: TGTGCCAGCCTGGCCGGGAGTCCACGATACGAGCAGTACTTC; CDR3: CASLAGSPRYEQYF
size: many; J: TRBJ2-7; D: TRBD1; V: TRBV29-1; DNA: TGCAGCGTCGGGACAGAGTACGAGCAGTACTTC; CDR3: CSVGTEYEQYF
size: many; J: TRBJ2-1; D: -; V: TRBV5-1; DNA: TGCGCCAGCAGCCCCCGGGACACCACCCCCTACAATGAGCAGTTCTTC; CDR3: CASSPRDTTPYNEQFF
size: many; J: TRBJ2-2; D: TRBD2; V: TRBV7-8; DNA: TGTGCCAGCAGCCCTCCCCTAGCGGTTCTCACCGGGGAGCTGTTTTTT; CDR3: CASSPPLAVLTGELFF
size: -; J: TRBJ2-1; D: TRBD2; V: TRBV24-1; DNA: TGTGCCACCAGTGAACGTCCGGGACTAGCGATTAGCAATGAGCAGTTCTTC; CDR3: CATSERPGLAISNEQFF
size: -; J: TRBJ1-1; D: TRBD1; V: TRBV11-2; DNA: TGTGCCAGCAGCCTTCGACAGGGGGGCACCACTGAAGCTTTCTTT; CDR3: CASSLRQGGTTEAFF
size: many; J: TRBJ2-7; D: -; V: TRBV20-1; DNA: TGCAGTGCTAGAGACCCGGACAGTTTTTACTACGAGCAGTACTTC; CDR3: CSARDPDSFYYEQYF
size: many; J: TRBJ1-5; D: -; V: TRBV4-3; DNA: TGCGCCAGCAGCCAAGAAGAGGGAAGGAGACAGCCCCAGCATTTT; CDR3: CASSQEEGRRQPQHF
size: many; J: TRBJ2-4; D: TRBD2; V: TRBV2; DNA: TGTGCCAGCCTACCCCTTAAGTGGGGGGCGGGGGGCAAAAACATTCAGTACTTC; CDR3: CASLPLKWGAGGKNIQYF
size: many; J: TRBJ1-2; D: TRBD1; V: TRBV11-1; DNA: TGTGCCAGCAGCCCCCTATTTGGAGGGACAGCTTCCTTGGTGGGCTACACCTTC; CDR3: CASSPLFGGTASLVGYTF
size: few; J: TRBJ2-7; D: -; V: TRBV11-2; DNA: TGTGCCAGCAGCCCAGGGGTAGGGAGGGGGGGCCAGTACGAGCAGTACTTC; CDR3: CASSPGVGRGGQYEQYF
size: many; J: TRBJ1-6; D: -; V: TRBV7-9; DNA: TGTGCCAGCAGCTTAGTCATCGGACCACTTTATAATTCACCCCTCCACTTT; CDR3: CASSLVIGPLYNSPLHF
size: many; J: TRBJ1-1; D: -; V: TRBV7-9; DNA: TGTGCCAGCAGCTTAGTCGGCACCTCGAACACTGAAGCTTTCTTT; CDR3: CASSLVGTSNTEAFF
size: many; J: TRBJ1-2; D: TRBD1; V: TRBV4-3; DNA: TGCGCCAGCAGCCCCCGACAGGGGTGGGTCTATGGCTACACCTTC; CDR3: CASSPRQGWVYGYTF
size: many; J: TRBJ2-2; D: -; V: TRBV29-1; DNA: TGCAGCGTTGTCAAGTCCACGACCGGGGAGCTGTTTTTT; CDR3: CSVVKSTTGELFF
size: -; J: TRBJ1-5; D: -; V: TRBV21-1; DNA: TGTGCCAGCAGCAAAGAGCTCAGGGCCAGCAATCAGCCCCAGCATTTT; CDR3: CASSKELRASNQPQHF
size: -; J: TRBJ1-5; D: -; V: TRBV18; DNA: TGTGCCAGCTCAAGGGCCGGACAGTTGGGAAAGTATAGCAATCAGCCCCAGCATTTT; CDR3: CASSRAGQLGKYSNQPQHF
size: many; J: TRBJ2-7; D: -; V: TRBV29-1; DNA: TGCAGCGCCCGGGGGCTAGGCGAGCAGTACTTC; CDR3: CSARGLGEQYF
size: -; J: TRBJ2-3; D: -; V: TRBV4-2; DNA: TGTGCCAGCAGCCAAGGCTTAGCAGATACGCAGTATTTT; CDR3: CASSQGLADTQYF
size: many; J: TRBJ2-7; D: TRBD2; V: TRBV25-1; DNA: TGTGCCAGCAGTGAATCACTAGCGGGTCGCTACGAGCAGTACTTC; CDR3: CASSESLAGRYEQYF
size: many; J: TRBJ2-6; D: -; V: TRBV20-1; DNA: TGCAGTGCTAGGGTAGGACAGACTTTCTCTGGGGCCAACGTCCTGACTTTC; CDR3: CSARVGQTFSGANVLTF
size: many; J: TRBJ2-5; D: -; V: TRBV29-1; DNA: TGCAGCGTCGCAGGGGGGACAGTTTTATACCAAGAGACCCAGTACTTC; CDR3: CSVAGGTVLYQETQYF
size: many; J: TRBJ2-7; D: -; V: TRBV10-3; DNA: TGTGCCACGCCGGCGAACCAGGGGGGGAGATACTACGAGCAGTACTTC; CDR3: CATPANQGGRYYEQYF
size: few; J: TRBJ1-4; D: -; V: TRBV12-3/TRBV12-4; DNA: TGTGCCAGCAGCCCCGGACGGGCAACCCCGAATGAAAAACTGTTTTTT; CDR3: CASSPGRATPNEKLFF
size: few; J: TRBJ1-5; D: -; V: TRBV19; DNA: TGTGCCAGTAGTATGGGTAGGGACAATCAGCCCCAGCATTTT; CDR3: CASSMGRDNQPQHF
size: few; J: TRBJ2-1; D: -; V: TRBV18; DNA: TGTGCCAGCTCACCTAGACAGGCGGACAATGAGCAGTTCTTC; CDR3: CASSPRQADNEQFF
size: many; J: TRBJ2-7; D: -; V: TRBV2; DNA: TGTGCCAGCAGTGCTTGGAGGACGGACCCTTACGAGCAGTACTTC; CDR3: CASSAWRTDPYEQYF
size: many; J: TRBJ2-5; D: -; V: TRBV28; DNA: TGTGCCAGCAGTTTTTTAGGGGCCGGGGTGATGGTCCTGCAAGAGACCCAGTACTTC; CDR3: CASSFLGAGVMVLQETQYF